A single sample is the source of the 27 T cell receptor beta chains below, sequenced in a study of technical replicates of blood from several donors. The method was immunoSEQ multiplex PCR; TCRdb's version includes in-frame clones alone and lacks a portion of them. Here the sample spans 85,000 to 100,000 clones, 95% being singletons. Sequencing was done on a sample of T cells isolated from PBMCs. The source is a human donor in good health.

The chain's CDR3 is CASSLASGNSYEQYF. In DNA, the CDR3 is TGTGCCAGCAGCTTGGCTTCAGGGAACTCCTACGAGCAGTACTTC. This chain links TRBV5-4 with TRBJ2-7, with D tentatively TRBD1 (5 bases). V was cut by 0 bases and J by 0 bases, with 10 bases left in between. Germline CDR1 and CDR2: SGHNT and YYREEE (reference sequence). The CDR3 runs 15 residues.

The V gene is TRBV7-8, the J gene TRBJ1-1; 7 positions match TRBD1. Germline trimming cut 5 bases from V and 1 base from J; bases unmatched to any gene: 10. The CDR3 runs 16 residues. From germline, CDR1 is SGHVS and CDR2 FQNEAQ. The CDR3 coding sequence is TGTGCCAGCAGCCAACCTATAAGGGGGCGGAACACTGAAGCTTTCTTT. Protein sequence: CASSQPIRGRNTEAFF.

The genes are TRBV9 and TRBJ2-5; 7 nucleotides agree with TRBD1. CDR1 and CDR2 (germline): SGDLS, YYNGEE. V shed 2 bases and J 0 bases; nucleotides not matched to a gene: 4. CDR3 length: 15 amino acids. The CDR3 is CASSVGQENQETQYF. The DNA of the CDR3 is TGTGCCAGCAGCGTTGGACAGGAGAACCAAGAGACCCAGTACTTC.

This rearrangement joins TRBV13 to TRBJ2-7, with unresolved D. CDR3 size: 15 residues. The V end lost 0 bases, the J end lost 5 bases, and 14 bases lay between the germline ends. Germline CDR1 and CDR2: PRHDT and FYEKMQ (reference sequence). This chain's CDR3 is CASSLGQASLNEQYF. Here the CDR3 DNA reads TGTGCCAGCAGCTTAGGGCAGGCGTCTCTTAACGAGCAGTACTTC.

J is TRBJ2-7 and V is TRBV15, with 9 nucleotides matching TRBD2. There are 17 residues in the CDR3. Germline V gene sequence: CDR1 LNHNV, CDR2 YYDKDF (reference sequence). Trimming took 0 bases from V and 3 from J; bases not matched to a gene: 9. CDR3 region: CATSRDTGSGRIYEQYF. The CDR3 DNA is TGTGCCACCAGCAGAGATACGGGTAGCGGGAGAATCTACGAGCAGTACTTC. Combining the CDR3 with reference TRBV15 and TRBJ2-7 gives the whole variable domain DAMVIQNPRYQVTQFGKPVTLSCSQTLNHNVMYWYQQKSSQAPKLLFHYYDKDFNNEADTPDNFQSRRPNTSFCFLDIRSPGLGDTAMYLCATSRDTGSGRIYEQYFGPGTRLTVT.

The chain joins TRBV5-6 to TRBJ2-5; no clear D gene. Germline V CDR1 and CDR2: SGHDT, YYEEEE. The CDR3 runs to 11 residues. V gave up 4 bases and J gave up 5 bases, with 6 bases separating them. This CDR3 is CASSPPETQYF. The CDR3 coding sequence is TGTGCCAGCAGCCCCCCGGAGACCCAGTACTTC. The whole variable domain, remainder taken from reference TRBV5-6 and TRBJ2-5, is DAGVTQSPTHLIKTRGQQVTLRCSPKSGHDTVSWYQQALGQGPQFIFQYYEEEERQRGNFPDRFSGHQFPNYSSELNVNALLLGDSALYLCASSPPETQYFGPGTRLLVL.

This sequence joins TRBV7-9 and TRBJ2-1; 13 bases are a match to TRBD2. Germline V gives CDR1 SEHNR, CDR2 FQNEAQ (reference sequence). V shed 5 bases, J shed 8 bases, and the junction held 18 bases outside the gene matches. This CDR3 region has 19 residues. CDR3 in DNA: TGTGCCAGCAGCCGGCTAGACTATCGAACTAGCGGGAGGGCATATGAGCAGTTCTTC. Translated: CASSRLDYRTSGRAYEQFF.

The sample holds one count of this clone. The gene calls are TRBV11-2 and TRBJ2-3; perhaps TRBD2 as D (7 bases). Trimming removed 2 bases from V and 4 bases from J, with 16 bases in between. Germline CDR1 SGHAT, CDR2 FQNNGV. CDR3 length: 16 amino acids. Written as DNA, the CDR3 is TGTGCCAGCAGCTTATCAGTGGGGGGGCAATCAGATACGCAGTATTTT. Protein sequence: CASSLSVGGQSDTQYF.

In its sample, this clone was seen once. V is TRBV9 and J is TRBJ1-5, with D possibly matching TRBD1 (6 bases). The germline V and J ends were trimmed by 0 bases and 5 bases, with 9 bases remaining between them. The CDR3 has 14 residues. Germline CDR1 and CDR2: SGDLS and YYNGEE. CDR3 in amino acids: CASSVGDKYQPQHF. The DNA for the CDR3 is TGTGCCAGCAGCGTAGGGGACAAATATCAGCCCCAGCATTTT.

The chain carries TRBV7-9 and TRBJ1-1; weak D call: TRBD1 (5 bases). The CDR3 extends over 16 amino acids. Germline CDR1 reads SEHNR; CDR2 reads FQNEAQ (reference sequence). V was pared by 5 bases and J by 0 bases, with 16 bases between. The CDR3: CASSPWRGEMNTEAFF. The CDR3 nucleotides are TGTGCCAGCAGCCCCTGGCGGGGGGAAATGAACACTGAAGCTTTCTTT.

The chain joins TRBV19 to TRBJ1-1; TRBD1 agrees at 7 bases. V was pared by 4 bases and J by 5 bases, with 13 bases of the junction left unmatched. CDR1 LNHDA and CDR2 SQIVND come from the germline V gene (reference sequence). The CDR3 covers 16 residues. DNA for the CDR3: TGTGCCAGTAGTAAGGTGGTCAGGGGGGTGTATACTGAAGCTTTCTTT. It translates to CASSKVVRGVYTEAFF.

CDR3 sequence reads: CASRPPGIVNTEAFF. CDR3 DNA: TGTGCCAGCAGACCCCCGGGAATAGTAAACACTGAAGCTTTCTTT. The rearrangement links TRBV9 to TRBJ1-1, with no clear D. The CDR3 is 15 residues long. Germline CDR1 SGDLS, CDR2 YYNGEE. Trimming shortened V by 5 bases and J by 2 bases, and 16 bases separated the two germline ends. Together with reference TRBV9 and TRBJ1-1, the CDR3 gives the full variable domain: DSGVTQTPKHLITATGQRVTLRCSPRSGDLSVYWYQQSLDQGLQFLIQYYNGEERAKGNILERFSAQQFPDLHSELNLSSLELGDSALYFCASRPPGIVNTEAFFGQGTRLTVV.

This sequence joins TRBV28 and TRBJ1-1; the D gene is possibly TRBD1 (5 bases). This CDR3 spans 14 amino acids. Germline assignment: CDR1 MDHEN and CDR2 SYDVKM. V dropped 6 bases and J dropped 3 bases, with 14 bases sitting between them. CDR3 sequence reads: CASRSGGRDTEAFF. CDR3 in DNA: TGTGCCAGCAGGTCCGGGGGTCGGGACACTGAAGCTTTCTTT.

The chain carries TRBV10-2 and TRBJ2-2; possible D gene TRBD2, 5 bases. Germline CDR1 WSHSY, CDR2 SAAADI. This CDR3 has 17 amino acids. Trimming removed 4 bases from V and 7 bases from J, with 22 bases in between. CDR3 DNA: TGCGCCAGCAGTGCACGCCCCCTAACCAGCGGAGGCGGGGAGCTGTTTTTT. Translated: CASSARPLTSGGGELFF.

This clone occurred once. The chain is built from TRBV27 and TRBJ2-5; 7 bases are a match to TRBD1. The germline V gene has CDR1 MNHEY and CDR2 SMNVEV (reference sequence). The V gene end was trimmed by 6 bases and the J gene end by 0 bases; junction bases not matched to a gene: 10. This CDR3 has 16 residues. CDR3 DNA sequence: TGTGCCAGCAGCTCGGGAACCGGGACAGACCAAGAGACCCAGTACTTC. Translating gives CASSSGTGTDQETQYF.

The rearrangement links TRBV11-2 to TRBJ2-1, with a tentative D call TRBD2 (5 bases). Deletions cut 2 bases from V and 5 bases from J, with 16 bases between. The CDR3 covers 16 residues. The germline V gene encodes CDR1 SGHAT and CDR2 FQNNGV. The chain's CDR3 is CASSLFGSLDDNEQFF. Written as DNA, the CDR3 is TGTGCCAGCAGCTTATTTGGGAGCTTAGACGACAATGAGCAGTTCTTC.

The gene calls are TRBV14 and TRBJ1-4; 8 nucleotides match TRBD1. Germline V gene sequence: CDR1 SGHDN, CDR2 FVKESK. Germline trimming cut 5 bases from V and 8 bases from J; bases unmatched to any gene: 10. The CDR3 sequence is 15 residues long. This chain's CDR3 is CASSDRQGSGEKLFF. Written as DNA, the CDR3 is TGTGCCAGCAGCGATCGACAGGGGTCGGGCGAAAAACTGTTTTTT.

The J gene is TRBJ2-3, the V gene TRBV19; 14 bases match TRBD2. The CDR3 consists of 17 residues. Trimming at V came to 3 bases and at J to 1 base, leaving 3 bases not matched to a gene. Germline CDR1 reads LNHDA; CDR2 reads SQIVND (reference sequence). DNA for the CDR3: TGTGCCAGTAGTATCCCGGGACTAGCGGGAGGCACAGATACGCAGTATTTT. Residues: CASSIPGLAGGTDTQYF.

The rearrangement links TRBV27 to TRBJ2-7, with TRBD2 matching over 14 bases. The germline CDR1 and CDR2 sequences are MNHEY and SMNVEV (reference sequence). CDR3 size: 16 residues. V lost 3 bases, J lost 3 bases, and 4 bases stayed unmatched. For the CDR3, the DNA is TGTGCCAGCAGTTTTTCCGGGACTAGCGGGGGCTACGAGCAGTACTTC. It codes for CASSFSGTSGGYEQYF.

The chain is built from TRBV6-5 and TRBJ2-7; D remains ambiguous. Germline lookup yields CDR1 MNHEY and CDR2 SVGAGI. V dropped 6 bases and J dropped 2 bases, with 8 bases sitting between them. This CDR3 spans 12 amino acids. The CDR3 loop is CASRREPYEQYF. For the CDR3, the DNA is TGTGCCAGCAGGAGAGAACCCTACGAGCAGTACTTC.

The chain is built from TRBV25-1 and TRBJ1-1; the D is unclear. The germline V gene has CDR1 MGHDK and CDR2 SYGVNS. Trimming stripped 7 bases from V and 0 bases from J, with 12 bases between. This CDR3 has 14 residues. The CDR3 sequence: CASIATHVNTEAFF. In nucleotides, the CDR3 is TGTGCCAGCATAGCGACCCACGTGAACACTGAAGCTTTCTTT.

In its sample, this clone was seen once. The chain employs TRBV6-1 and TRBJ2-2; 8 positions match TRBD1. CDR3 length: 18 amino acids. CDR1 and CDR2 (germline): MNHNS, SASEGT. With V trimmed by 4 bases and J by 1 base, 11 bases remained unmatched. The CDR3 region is CASSVAGGPTLNTGELFF. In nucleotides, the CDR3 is TGTGCCAGCAGTGTGGCAGGGGGCCCCACTCTGAACACCGGGGAGCTGTTTTTT.

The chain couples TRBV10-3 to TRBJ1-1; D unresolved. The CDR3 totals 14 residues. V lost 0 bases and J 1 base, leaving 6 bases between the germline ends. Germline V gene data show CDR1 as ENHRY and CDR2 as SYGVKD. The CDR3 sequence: CAISESPGNTEAFF. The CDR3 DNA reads TGTGCCATCAGTGAGTCCCCCGGGAACACTGAAGCTTTCTTT.

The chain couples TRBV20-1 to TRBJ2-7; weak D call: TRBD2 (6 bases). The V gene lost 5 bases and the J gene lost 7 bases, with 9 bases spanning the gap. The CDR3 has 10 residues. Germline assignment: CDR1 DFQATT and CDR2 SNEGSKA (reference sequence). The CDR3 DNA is TGCAGTGCTTGGGACTCGGAGCAGTACTTC. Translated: CSAWDSEQYF.

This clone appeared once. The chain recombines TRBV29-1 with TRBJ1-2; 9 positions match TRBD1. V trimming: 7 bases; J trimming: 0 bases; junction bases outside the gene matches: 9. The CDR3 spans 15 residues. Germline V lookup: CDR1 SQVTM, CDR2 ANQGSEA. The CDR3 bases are TGCAGCGCCCCGGGACAGGGTCCCCCTAACTATGGCTACACCTTC. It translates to CSAPGQGPPNYGYTF.

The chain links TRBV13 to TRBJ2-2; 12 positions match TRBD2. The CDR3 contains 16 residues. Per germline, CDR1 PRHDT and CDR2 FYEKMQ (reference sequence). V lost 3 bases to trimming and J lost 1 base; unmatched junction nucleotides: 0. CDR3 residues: CASSLGLAGNTGELFF. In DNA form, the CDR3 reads TGTGCCAGCAGCTTGGGACTAGCGGGGAACACCGGGGAGCTGTTTTTT.

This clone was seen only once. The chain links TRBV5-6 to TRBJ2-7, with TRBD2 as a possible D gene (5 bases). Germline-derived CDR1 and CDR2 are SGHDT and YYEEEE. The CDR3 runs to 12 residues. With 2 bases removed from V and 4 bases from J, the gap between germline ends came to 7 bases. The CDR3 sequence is CASSLLEYEQYF. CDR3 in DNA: TGTGCCAGCAGCTTACTAGAATACGAGCAGTACTTC.